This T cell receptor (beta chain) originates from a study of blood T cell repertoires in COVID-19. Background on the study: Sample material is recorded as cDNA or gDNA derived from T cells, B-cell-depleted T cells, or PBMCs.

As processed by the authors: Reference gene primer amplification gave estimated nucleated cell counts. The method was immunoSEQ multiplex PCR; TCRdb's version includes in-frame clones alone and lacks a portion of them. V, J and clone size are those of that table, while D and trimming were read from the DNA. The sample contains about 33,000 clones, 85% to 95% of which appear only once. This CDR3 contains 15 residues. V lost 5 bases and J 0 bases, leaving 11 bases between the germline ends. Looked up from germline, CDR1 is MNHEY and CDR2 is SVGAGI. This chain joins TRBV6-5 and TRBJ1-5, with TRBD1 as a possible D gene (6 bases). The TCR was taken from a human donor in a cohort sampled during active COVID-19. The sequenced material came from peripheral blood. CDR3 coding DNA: TGTGCCAGCAGTCGGACAGATAATAGCAATCAGCCCCAGCATTTT. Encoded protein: CASSRTDNSNQPQHF.